A selection of T cell receptor beta chains follows, all from one sample in a study of blood T cell repertoires in COVID-19. Repertoires were generated with immunoSEQ multiplex PCR, while TCRdb's copy carries only in-frame clones and drops some. The table lists around 190,000 clones, around 84% of them singletons. Sequencing was done on a sample of peripheral blood. The receptors here all came from a human donor in a cohort sampled during active COVID-19. The CDR3 runs from the conserved cysteine through the conserved F or W. A D gene is named only where the DNA matches it firmly. Not all rows give a size; the values are once, few, many and, for expanded clones, a class.

NA | TRBJ2-7 | NA | TRBV7-9 | CASSPHGAESYEQYF | TGTGCCAGCAGCCCCCACGGTGCCGAGTCCTACGAGCAGTACTTC
NA | TRBJ2-1 | TRBD2 | TRBV7-2 | CASSFPGTSEFF | TGTGCCAGCAGCTTCCCCGGGACTAGCGAGTTCTTC
once | TRBJ1-5 | TRBD1 | TRBV2 | CASRPGQGTPRGNQPQHF | TGTGCCAGCAGACCGGGACAGGGAACCCCTCGGGGCAATCAGCCCCAGCATTTT
NA | TRBJ2-7 | NA | TRBV19 | CASSSTGLSYEQYF | TGTGCCAGTAGTTCTACCGGACTCTCCTACGAGCAGTACTTC
NA | TRBJ1-1 | TRBD1 | TRBV19 | CASRTQGTTNTEAFF | TGTGCCAGTAGGACACAGGGGACCACTAACACTGAAGCTTTCTTT
NA | TRBJ2-3 | NA | TRBV15 | CATSIGNRISTDTQYF | TGTGCCACCAGCATAGGGAACAGGATAAGCACAGATACGCAGTATTTT
NA | TRBJ2-2 | NA | TRBV5-1 | CASSLDGRRNTGELFF | TGCGCCAGCAGCTTGGATGGAAGGAGGAACACCGGGGAGCTGTTTTTT
NA | TRBJ2-2 | NA | TRBV6-1 | CASSDGSTRTGELFF | TGTGCCAGCAGTGACGGGAGCACACGCACCGGGGAGCTGTTTTTT
NA | TRBJ2-7 | TRBD1 | TRBV28 | CASTLGTGYEQYF | TGTGCCAGCACCTTGGGGACAGGCTACGAGCAGTACTTC
NA | TRBJ2-3 | TRBD2 | TRBV5-6 | CASSFLTEAGGREDTQYF | TGTGCCAGCAGCTTTTTAACAGAAGCGGGAGGCCGGGAAGATACGCAGTATTTT
NA | TRBJ1-3 | TRBD1 | TRBV7-2 | CASSLETGATSGNTIYF | TGTGCCAGCAGCTTGGAAACAGGGGCTACGTCTGGAAACACCATATATTTT
NA | TRBJ2-1 | TRBD2 | TRBV4-2 | CASSQGASGTYNEQFF | TGTGCCAGCAGCCAAGGGGCTAGCGGTACCTACAATGAGCAGTTCTTC
NA | TRBJ2-1 | TRBD2 | TRBV19 | CASSIPLFGLAGDNEQFF | TGTGCCAGTAGTATCCCCCTCTTCGGACTAGCCGGGGACAATGAGCAGTTCTTC
NA | TRBJ2-1 | NA | TRBV2 | CASSKLGGGSSYNEQFF | TGTGCCAGCAGTAAGTTAGGAGGTGGGAGCTCCTACAATGAGCAGTTCTTC
NA | TRBJ1-1 | NA | TRBV5-4 | CASSGGRALEAFF | TGTGCCAGCAGCGGGGGCAGGGCCCTTGAAGCTTTCTTT
NA | TRBJ1-2 | TRBD1 | TRBV3-1/TRBV3-2 | CASSNIRPGQLIPYGYTF | TGTGCCAGCAGCAACATCCGCCCGGGACAGTTAATACCCTATGGCTACACCTTC
NA | TRBJ2-7 | TRBD2 | TRBV29-1 | CSVEWSGGGSYEQYF | TGCAGCGTTGAGTGGTCGGGCGGGGGCTCCTACGAGCAGTACTTC